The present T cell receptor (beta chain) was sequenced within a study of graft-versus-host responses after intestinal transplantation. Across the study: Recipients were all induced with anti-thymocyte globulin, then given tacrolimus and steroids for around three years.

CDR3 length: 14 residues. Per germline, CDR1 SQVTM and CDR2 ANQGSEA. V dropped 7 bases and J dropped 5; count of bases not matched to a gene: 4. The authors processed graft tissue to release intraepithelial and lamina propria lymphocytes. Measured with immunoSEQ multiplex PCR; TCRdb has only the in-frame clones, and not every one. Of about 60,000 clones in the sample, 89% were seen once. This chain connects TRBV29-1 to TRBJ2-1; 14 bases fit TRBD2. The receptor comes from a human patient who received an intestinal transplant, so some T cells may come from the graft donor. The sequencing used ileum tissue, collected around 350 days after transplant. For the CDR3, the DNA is TGCAGCGGGACTAGCGGGGGGTGGGACAATGAGCAGTTCTTC. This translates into CSGTSGGWDNEQFF.